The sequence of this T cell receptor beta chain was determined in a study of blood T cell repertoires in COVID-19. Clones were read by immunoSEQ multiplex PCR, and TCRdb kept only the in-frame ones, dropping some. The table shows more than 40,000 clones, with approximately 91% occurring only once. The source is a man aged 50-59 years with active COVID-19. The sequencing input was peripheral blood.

CDR3 DNA sequence: TGTGCCATCAGTGACCCCGACAGACTAGCCAAAAACATTCAGTACTTC. Translation: CAISDPDRLAKNIQYF. V is TRBV10-3 and J is TRBJ2-4; perhaps TRBD1 as D (5 bases). This CDR3 is 16 amino acids long. Trimming stripped 3 bases from V and 0 bases from J, with 12 bases between. Germline-derived CDR1 and CDR2 are ENHRY and SYGVKD.